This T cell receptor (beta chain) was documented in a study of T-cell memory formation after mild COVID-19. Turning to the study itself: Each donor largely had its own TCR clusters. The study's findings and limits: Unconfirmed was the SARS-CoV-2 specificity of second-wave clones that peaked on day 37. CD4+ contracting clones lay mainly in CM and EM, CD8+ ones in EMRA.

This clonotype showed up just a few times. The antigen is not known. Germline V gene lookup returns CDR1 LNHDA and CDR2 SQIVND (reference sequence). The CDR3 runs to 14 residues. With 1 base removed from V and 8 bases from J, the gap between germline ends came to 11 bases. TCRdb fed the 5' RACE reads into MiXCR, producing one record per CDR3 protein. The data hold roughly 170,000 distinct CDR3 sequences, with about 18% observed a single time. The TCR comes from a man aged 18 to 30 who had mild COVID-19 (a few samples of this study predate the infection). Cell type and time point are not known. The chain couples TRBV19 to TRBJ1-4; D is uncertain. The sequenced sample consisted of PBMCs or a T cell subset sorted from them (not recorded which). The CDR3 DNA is TGTGCCAGTAGTATAGGGGTATCTCCCGAAAAACTGTTTTTT. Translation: CASSIGVSPEKLFF.